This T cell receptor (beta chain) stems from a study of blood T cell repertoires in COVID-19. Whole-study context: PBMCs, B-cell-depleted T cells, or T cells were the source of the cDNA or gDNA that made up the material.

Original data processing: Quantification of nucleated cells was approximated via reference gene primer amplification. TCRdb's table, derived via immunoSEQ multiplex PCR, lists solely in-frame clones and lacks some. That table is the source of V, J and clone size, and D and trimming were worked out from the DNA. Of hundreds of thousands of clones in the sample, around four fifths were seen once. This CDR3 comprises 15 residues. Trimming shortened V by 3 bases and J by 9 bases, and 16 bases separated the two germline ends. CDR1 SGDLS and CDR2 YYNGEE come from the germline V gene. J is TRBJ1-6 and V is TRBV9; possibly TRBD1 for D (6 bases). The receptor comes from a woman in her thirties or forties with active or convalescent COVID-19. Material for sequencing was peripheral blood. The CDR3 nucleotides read TGTGCCAGCAGCGCCCTCGGGACACCGGTTTCACCCCTCCACTTT. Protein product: CASSALGTPVSPLHF.